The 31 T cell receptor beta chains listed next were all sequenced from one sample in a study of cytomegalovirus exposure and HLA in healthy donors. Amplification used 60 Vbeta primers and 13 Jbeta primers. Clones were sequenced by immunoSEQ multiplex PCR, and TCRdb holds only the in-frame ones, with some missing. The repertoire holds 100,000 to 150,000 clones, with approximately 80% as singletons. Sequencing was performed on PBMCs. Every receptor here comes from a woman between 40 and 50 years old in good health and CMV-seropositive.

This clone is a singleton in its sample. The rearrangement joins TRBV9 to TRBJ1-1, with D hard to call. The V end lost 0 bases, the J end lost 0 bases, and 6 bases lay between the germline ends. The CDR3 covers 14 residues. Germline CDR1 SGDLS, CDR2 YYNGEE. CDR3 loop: CASSVDQLNTEAFF. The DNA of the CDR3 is TGTGCCAGCAGCGTAGATCAATTGAACACTGAAGCTTTCTTT.

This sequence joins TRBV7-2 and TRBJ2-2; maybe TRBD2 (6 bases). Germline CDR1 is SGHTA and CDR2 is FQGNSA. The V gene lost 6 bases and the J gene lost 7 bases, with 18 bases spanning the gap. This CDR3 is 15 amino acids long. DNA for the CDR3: TGTGCCAGCAGATCAATGGGAGGACCTTACGGGGAGCTGTTTTTT. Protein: CASRSMGGPYGELFF.

As DNA, the CDR3 is TGTGCCAGCAGCTCGGGACAGGGAGACGCAGATACGCAGTATTTT. Translating it yields CASSSGQGDADTQYF. The chain is built from TRBV6-6 and TRBJ2-3; 9 bases fit TRBD1. There are 15 residues in the CDR3. Per the germline V gene, CDR1 is MNHNY and CDR2 is SVGAGI (reference sequence). V lost 6 bases and J lost 4; bases outside the gene matches: 8.

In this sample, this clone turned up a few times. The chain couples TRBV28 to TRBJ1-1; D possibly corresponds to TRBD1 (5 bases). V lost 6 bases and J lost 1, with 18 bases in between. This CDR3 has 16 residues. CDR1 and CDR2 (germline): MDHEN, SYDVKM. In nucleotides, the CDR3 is TGTGCCAGCAGATCGCAGTTTGGAGGGGCGAACACTGAAGCTTTCTTT. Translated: CASRSQFGGANTEAFF.

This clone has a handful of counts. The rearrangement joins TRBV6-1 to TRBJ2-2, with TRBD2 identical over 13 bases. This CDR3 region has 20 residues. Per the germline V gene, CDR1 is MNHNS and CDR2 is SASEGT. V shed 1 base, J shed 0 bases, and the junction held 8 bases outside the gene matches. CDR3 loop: CASSEVGLAGLLANTGELFF. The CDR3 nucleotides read TGTGCCAGCAGTGAAGTGGGACTAGCGGGACTCCTCGCGAACACCGGGGAGCTGTTTTTT.

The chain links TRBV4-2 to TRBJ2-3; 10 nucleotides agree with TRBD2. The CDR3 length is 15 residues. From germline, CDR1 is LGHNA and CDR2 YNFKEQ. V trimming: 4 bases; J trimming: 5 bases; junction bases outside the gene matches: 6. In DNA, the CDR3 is TGTGCCAGCAGCCCCGGGACTAGCGATAAAGATACGCAGTATTTT. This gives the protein CASSPGTSDKDTQYF.

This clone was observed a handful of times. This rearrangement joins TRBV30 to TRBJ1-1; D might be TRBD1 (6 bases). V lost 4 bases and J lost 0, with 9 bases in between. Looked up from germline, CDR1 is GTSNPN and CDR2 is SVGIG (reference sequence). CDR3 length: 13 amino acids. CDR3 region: CAWTRQVNTEAFF. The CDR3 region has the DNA TGTGCCTGGACTCGACAGGTGAACACTGAAGCTTTCTTT.

This chain's CDR3 is CSVLTSGRTDTQYF. The CDR3, as DNA: TGCAGCGTTCTGACTAGCGGGAGGACAGATACGCAGTATTTT. The V call is TRBV29-1, the J call TRBJ2-3, with 13 positions matching TRBD2. The V gene's germline CDR1 is SQVTM and CDR2 ANQGSEA. V was pared by 5 bases and J by 3 bases, with 2 bases of the junction left unmatched. CDR3 length: 14 residues.

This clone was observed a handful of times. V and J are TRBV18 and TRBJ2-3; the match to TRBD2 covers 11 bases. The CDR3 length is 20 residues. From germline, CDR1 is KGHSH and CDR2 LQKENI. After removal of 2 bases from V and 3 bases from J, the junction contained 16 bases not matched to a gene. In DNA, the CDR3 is TGTGCCAGCTCACCAAACCTGACTAGCGGGGTCCTTCCCTTGACAGATACGCAGTATTTT. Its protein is CASSPNLTSGVLPLTDTQYF.

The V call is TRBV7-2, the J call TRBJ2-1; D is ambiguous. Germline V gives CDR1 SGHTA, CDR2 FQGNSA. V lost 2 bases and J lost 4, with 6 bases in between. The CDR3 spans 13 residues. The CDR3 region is CASSLSNYNEQFF. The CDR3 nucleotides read TGTGCCAGCAGCTTATCCAATTACAATGAGCAGTTCTTC.

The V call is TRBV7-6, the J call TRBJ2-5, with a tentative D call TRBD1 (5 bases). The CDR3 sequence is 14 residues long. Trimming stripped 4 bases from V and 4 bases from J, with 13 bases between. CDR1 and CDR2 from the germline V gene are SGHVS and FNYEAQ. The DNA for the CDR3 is TGTGCCAGCAGCTACTCGGCCCAGGGAGAGACCCAGTACTTC. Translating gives CASSYSAQGETQYF.

The CDR3 reads CASSLARGAGGYTF. CDR3 nucleotides: TGCGCCAGCAGCTTAGCCAGGGGAGCCGGGGGCTACACCTTC. This chain joins TRBV5-1 and TRBJ1-2; a possible D gene is TRBD1 (6 bases). Germline CDR1 SGHRS, CDR2 YFSETQ. The CDR3 loop spans 14 amino acids. The V end lost 2 bases, the J end lost 8 bases, and 16 bases lay between the germline ends.

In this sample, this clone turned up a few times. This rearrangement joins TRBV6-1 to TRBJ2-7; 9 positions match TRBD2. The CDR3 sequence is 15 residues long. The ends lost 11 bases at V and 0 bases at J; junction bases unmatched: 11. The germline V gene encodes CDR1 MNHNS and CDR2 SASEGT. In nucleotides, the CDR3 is TGTGCCCATCAGCAAGTTAGCGGGAGCTCCTACGAGCAGTACTTC. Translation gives CAHQQVSGSSYEQYF.

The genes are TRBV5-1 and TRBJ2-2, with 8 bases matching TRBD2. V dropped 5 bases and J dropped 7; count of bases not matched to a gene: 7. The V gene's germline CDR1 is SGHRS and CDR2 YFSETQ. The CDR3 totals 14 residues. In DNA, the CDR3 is TGCGCCAGCAGTTCCGGGACTAGTATCGGGGAGCTGTTTTTT. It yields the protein CASSSGTSIGELFF.

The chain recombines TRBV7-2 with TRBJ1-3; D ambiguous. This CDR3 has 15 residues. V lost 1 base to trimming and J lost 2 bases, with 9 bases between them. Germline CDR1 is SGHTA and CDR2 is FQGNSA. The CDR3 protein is CASSLGLGTGNTIYF. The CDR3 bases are TGTGCCAGCAGCTTAGGGCTAGGAACTGGAAACACCATATATTTT.

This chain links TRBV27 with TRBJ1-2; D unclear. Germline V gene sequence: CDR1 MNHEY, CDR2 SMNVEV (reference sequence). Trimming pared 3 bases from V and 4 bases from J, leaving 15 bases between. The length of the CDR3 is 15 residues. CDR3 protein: CASSLTSLSLYGYTF. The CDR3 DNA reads TGTGCCAGCAGTTTGACAAGTCTTTCTCTCTATGGCTACACCTTC.

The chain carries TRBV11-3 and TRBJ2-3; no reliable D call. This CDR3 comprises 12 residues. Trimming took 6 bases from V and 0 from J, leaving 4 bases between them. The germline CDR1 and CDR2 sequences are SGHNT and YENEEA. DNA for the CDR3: TGTGCCAGCAGTATTAGCACAGATACGCAGTATTTT. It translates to CASSISTDTQYF.

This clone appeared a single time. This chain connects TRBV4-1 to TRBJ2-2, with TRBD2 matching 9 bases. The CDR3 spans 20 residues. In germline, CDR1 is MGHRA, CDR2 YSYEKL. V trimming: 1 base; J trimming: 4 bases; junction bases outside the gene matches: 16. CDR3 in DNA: TGCGCCAGCAGCCAAGTCAGGGCCCTTATTAGCGGGAGAGCCACCGGGGAGCTGTTTTTT. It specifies CASSQVRALISGRATGELFF.

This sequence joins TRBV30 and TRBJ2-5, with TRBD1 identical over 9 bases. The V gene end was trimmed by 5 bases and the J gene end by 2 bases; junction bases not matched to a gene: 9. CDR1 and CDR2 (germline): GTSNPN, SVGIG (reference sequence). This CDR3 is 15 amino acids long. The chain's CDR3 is CAWFPKGQGQETQYF. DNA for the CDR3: TGTGCCTGGTTCCCTAAGGGACAGGGACAAGAGACCCAGTACTTC.

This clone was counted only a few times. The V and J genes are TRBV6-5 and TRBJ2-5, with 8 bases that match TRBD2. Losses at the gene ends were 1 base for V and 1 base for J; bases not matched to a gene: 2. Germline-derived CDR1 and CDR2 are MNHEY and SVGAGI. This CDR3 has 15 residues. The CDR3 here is CASSYLSGGQETQYF. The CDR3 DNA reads TGTGCCAGCAGTTACTTAAGCGGGGGCCAAGAGACCCAGTACTTC.

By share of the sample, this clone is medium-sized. As DNA, the CDR3 is TGTGCCAGTAGAGATTTACAGGGCGGCGGTTCACCCCTCCACTTT. Protein sequence: CASRDLQGGGSPLHF. This rearrangement joins TRBV19 to TRBJ1-6, with a weak D call TRBD1 (6 bases). V shed 6 bases and J shed 9 bases, with 18 bases lying between them. The CDR3 loop spans 15 amino acids. The germline V gene has CDR1 LNHDA and CDR2 SQIVND (reference sequence). The whole variable domain, filled in from reference TRBV19 and TRBJ1-6, reads DGGITQSPKYLFRKEGQNVTLSCEQNLNHDAMYWYRQDPGQGLRLIYYSQIVNDFQKGDIAEGYSVSREKKESFPLTVTSAQKNPTAFYLCASRDLQGGGSPLHFGNGTRLTVT.

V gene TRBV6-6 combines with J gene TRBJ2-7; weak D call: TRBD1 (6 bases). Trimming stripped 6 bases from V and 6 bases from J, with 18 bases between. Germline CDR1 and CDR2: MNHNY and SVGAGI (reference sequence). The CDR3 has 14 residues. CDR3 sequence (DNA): TGTGCCAGCAGGAGGACGGACAGAGGAGGCGAGCAGTACTTC. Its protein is CASRRTDRGGEQYF.

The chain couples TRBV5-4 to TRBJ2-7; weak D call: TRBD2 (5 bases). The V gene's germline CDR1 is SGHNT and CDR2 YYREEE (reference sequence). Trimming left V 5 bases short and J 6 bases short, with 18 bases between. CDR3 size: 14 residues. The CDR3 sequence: CASSRTSGRGEQYF. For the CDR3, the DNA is TGTGCCAGCAGTCGTACATCCGGTCGGGGCGAGCAGTACTTC.

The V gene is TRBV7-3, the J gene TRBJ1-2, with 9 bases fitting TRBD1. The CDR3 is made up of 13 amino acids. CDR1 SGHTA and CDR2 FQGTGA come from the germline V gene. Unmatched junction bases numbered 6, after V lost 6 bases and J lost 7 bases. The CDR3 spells CASSTGTGLGYTF. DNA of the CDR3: TGTGCCAGCAGTACCGGGACAGGGCTTGGCTACACCTTC. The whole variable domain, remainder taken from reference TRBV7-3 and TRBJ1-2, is GAGVSQTPSNKVTEKGKYVELRCDPISGHTALYWYRQSLGQGPEFLIYFQGTGAADDSGLPNDRFFAVRPEGSVSTLKIQRTERGDSAVYLCASSTGTGLGYTFGSGTRLTVV.

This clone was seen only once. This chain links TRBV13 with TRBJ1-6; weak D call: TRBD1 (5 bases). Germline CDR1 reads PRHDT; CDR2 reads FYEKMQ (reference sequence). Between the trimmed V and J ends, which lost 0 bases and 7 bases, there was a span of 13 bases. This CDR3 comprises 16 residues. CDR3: CASSLGGPGRNSPLHF. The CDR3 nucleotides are TGTGCCAGCAGCTTAGGAGGTCCAGGGCGCAATTCACCCCTCCACTTT.

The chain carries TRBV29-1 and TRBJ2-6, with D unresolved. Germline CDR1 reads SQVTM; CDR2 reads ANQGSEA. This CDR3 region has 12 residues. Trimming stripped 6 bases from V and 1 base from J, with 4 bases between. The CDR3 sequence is CSVHSGANVLTF. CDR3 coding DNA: TGCAGCGTCCATTCTGGGGCCAACGTCCTGACTTTC.

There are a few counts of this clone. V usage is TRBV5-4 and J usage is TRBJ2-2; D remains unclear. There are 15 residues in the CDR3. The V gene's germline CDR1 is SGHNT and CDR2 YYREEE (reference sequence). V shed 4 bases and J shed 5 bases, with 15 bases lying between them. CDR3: CASSQFAEPTGELFF. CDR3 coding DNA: TGTGCCAGCAGCCAGTTTGCGGAGCCGACCGGGGAGCTGTTTTTT.

CDR3 sequence reads: CASSWGQGAGELFF. The CDR3 nucleotides read TGTGCCAGCAGTTGGGGGCAGGGGGCCGGGGAGCTGTTTTTT. This sequence joins TRBV6-5 and TRBJ2-2; the match to TRBD1 covers 7 bases. The CDR3 is 14 residues long. Trimming removed 4 bases from V and 6 bases from J; junction bases left unmatched: 5. Germline V CDR1 and CDR2: MNHEY, SVGAGI.

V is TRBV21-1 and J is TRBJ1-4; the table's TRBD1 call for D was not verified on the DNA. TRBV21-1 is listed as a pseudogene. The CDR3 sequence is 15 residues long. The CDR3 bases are TGTGCCAGCAGCATCCGGGACAGGGCCGGGGAAAAACTGTTTTTT. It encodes CASSIRDRAGEKLFF.

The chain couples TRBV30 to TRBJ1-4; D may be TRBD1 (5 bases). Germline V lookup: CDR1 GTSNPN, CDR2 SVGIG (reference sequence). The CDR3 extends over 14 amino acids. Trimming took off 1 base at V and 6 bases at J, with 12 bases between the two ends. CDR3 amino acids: CAWSEGRGDEKLFF. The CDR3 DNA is TGTGCCTGGAGTGAGGGACGCGGGGATGAAAAACTGTTTTTT.

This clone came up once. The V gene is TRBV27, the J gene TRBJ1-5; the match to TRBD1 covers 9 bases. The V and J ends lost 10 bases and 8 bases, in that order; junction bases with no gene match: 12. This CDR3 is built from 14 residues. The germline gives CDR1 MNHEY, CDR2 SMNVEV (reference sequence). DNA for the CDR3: TGTGCCACCCTAGGACAGGGGTCCATCAAGCCCCAGCATTTT. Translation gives CATLGQGSIKPQHF.